This T cell receptor (beta chain) derives from a study of T cells in tuberculosis. Study in general: PBMC were archived before or within 7 days of starting treatment.

This table comes from immunoSEQ multiplex PCR, and its TCRdb copy is limited to in-frame clones, with some not included. This table holds roughly 35,000 clones, about 91% found once. Time point in this sample: new active TB diagnosis, blood taken before or within 7 days of starting treatment. Each patient had positive sputum smear microscopy and/or positive culture. Germline V gene data show CDR1 as SGHTA and CDR2 as FQGNSA. Between the trimmed V and J ends, which lost 7 bases and 1 base, there was a span of 14 bases. The CDR3 is 14 amino acids. Sample: PBMCs, taken at tuberculosis diagnosis. This sequence was found in an adult with tuberculosis. Some clones in this sample may be carry-over from other donors' samples. The chain carries TRBV7-2 and TRBJ2-7; a possible D gene is TRBD1 (5 bases). DNA for the CDR3: TGTGCCAGCACCAAGGGGTGGGAATCCTACGAGCAGTACTTC. It translates to CASTKGWESYEQYF.